This T cell receptor (beta chain) was obtained from a study of T cell repertoires in cytomegalovirus infection (dated by TCRdb to the late 2010s). About the full investigation: The peptide stimulations were aimed at well-studied HLA-B-restricted epitopes as well as recently identified HLA-C-restricted CMV epitopes, whose presentation resists viral immunomodulation. The HLA type of each donor mattered for the analysis, because public TCR beta signatures pointed to carriage of CMV infection along with the matching HLA type. General study outcomes and caveats: Cumulative frequency of public TCR beta family members discriminated carriers of CMV infection plus the relevant HLA type in this cohort and an independent roughly 340-donor cohort. The ex vivo response was dominated by HLA-C-restricted CMV-specific TCR beta clonotypes, which also provided the single most frequent clonotype in two of eight donors.

This clonotype was seen a handful of times. Which antigen it targets is not known. Base qualities are not provided; no much larger clone lies one nucleotide away. As encoded in the germline V gene (reference sequence), CDR1 is MNHEY while CDR2 is SMNVEV. Trimming takes 5 bases from V and 8 bases from J, and the germline ends sit 16 bases apart. Including the terminal cysteine and phenylalanine, the CDR3 comprises 14 residues. CDR3 DNA only is kept here, 42 bases in frame from base 1. The run used an Illumina HiSeq 1500. TCRdb applied fastp at Q25 and MiXCR to the public reads, then kept only in-frame beta chains. When rows share a CDR3 protein, they turn into one entry using the most common DNA and genes. The sample table shows 200,000 to 250,000 distinct CDR3 sequences, and 35% to 40% are seen once. The ten most abundant clones make up about 60% of the sample. Read against the paper, the sample's treatment or condition label means: in vitro stimulation with specific CMV peptide epitopes to enrich CMV-specific T cells.

This chain is built from TRBV27 and TRBJ2-1; D gene: possibly TRBD1, on 5 matching bases. This sequence originates from a human donor in good health (CMV status not recorded). Some clones in this sample may be carry-over from other donors' samples. Sequenced material: CD8+ T cells from cultured PBMCs, taken from culture after CMV antigen stimulation. The DNA is TGTGCCAGCAGTCGTTCCAGGGTTTTCGATGAGCAGTTCTTC. This is translated as CASSRSRVFDEQFF.